The clone carrying this T cell receptor beta chain occurred many times. Its antigen is not identified. After autologous stem cell transplantation all patients relapsed, and prior brentuximab vedotin exposure differed between cohorts. Best outcomes ranged across complete response, partial response and progressive disease. Sequenced by immunoSEQ multiplex PCR; TCRdb stores in-frame clones only, minus some. The sample carries around 150,000 clones, approximately 80% recorded once. The sample originates from a study of PD-1 blockade in classical Hodgkin lymphoma. Whole-study results and caveats: Those achieving complete response showed baseline diversity like newly diagnosed patients. CD4+ TCR diversity, unlike CD8+, rose significantly by C4D1. As was reported, newly diagnosed patients showed lower baseline TCR diversity than healthy donors did.

Trimming took 3 bases from V and 0 from J, leaving 9 bases between them. The CDR3 totals 14 residues. From germline, CDR1 is LNHDA and CDR2 SQIVND (reference sequence). The V gene is TRBV19, the J gene TRBJ2-7, with D perhaps given as TRBD1 or TRBD2 (5 bases each). Sequencing was performed on peripheral blood mononuclear cells (PBMCs), taken before the second cycle of nivolumab. The TCR originated in a human donor with classical Hodgkin lymphoma. CDR3 region: CASSIMGVSYEQYF. The CDR3 DNA sequence: TGTGCCAGTAGTATCATGGGGGTCTCCTACGAGCAGTACTTC.